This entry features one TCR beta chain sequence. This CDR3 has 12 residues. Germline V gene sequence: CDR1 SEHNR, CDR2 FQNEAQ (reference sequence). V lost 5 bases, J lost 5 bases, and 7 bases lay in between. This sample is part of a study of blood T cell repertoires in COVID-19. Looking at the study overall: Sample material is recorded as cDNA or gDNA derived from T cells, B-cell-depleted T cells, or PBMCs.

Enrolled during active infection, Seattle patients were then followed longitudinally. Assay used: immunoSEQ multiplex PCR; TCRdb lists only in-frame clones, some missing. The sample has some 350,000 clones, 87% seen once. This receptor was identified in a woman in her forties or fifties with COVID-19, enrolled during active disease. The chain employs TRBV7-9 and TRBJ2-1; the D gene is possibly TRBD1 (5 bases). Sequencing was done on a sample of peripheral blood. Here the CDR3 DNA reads TGTGCCAGCAGCCCACAGGACAATGAGCAGTTCTTC. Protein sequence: CASSPQDNEQFF.